The T cell receptor (beta chain) described here comes from a study of read filtering for tumor transcriptome and immune sequencing. Turning to the study itself: TCR-mapped reads were about 3.5 to 11 million with IR-seq versus roughly 85 to 1,400 with RNA-seq. Study-level findings and limits: Sorted CD138-negative bone marrow cells were not purified T cells.

Trimming cost V 3 bases and J 3 bases, with 13 bases left between them. The CDR3 sequence is 15 residues long. From germline, CDR1 is SGHRS and CDR2 YFSETQ. A few counts support this clonotype. Its antigen is still unknown. From approximately 430 ng of RNA, a library with molecular barcoded alpha/delta and beta/gamma adaptors was made. A single record per CDR3 protein comes from TCRdb applying MiXCR to the reads. The sample contains around 130,000 distinct CDR3 sequences, roughly an eighth of which appear only once. The clonotype originates from a donor aged 40 or over with multiple myeloma. The chain has TRBV5-1 and TRBJ2-1, with no clear D. Sample: a population of CD138-negative cells sorted from bone marrow. DNA of the CDR3: TGCGCCAGCAGCTCGATAGGCGCCGTCTACAATGAGCAGTTCTTC. This gives the protein CASSSIGAVYNEQFF.